This TCR beta chain was found in a study of CD8 T cells in cerebrospinal fluid in Alzheimer's disease. Study observations and caveats: Alzheimer's patients were not enriched for EBV-specific clones, which were not the most expanded.

Germline CDR1 SGHKS, CDR2 YYEKEE (reference sequence). The CDR3 length is 15 residues. Considering frequency, this clonotype is medium-sized. Antigen unknown. No participant had an acute infectious disease, and all were physically fit. TCRdb reprocessed the 10x single-cell sequencing reads, keeping one entry per CDR3 protein, no DNA. The sample holds 950 to 1,500 distinct CDR3 sequences. The sequenced sample was cerebrospinal fluid. This chain uses TRBV5-5 with TRBJ1-4; TCRdb gives TRBD1 as the D gene, but with no DNA this cannot be confirmed. This receptor was taken from a human donor with Alzheimer's disease. The CDR3: CASSQQGRTNEKLFF.